The 5 T cell receptor beta chains given below trace back to one sample, sequenced in a study of regulatory T cells in long-lasting Graves disease. Described time point: newly diagnosed GD, antithyroid drugs for less than 3 months. PBMC-derived RNA was used for the TCR library. According to the study, TCR beta libraries were built with iRepertoire HTBI primers and CDR3-region Arm-PCR. A single record per CDR3 protein comes from TCRdb applying MiXCR to the multiplex PCR reads. The table lists about 240,000 distinct CDR3 sequences, around 21% of them singletons. The sequencing used peripheral blood mononuclear cells (PBMCs), collected at new diagnosis, from a patient treated with antithyroid drugs. The receptors originated from a female donor with Graves disease.

Of note for this clonotype: A far larger clone is one nucleotide away, so this likely arose from a read error. The chain combines TRBV7-9 with TRBJ2-3; no definite D call. Germline CDR1 SEHNR, CDR2 FQNEAQ (reference sequence). The CDR3 has 14 residues. CDR3 loop: CASSLDGPTDTRYF. The CDR3 DNA reads as TGTGCCAGCAGCTTAGACGGGCCCACAGATACGCGGTATTTT.

At least ten counts were recorded for this clonotype. This chain connects TRBV5-5 to TRBJ2-5; D ambiguous. The germline gives CDR1 SGHKS, CDR2 YYEKEE (reference sequence). Trimming took off 3 bases at V and 2 bases at J, with 8 bases between the two ends. The CDR3 loop spans 13 amino acids. In nucleotides, the CDR3 is TGTGCCAGCAGCTCGAACGTTCAAGAGACCCAGTACTTC. Translating gives CASSSNVQETQYF.

Remarks on this clonotype: A read error may explain this, as a much larger clone is one base away. The chain carries TRBV6-9 and TRBJ2-3; D is perhaps TRBD2 (5 bases). Trimming stripped 3 bases from V and 2 bases from J, with 18 bases between. The CDR3 has 17 residues. From germline, CDR1 is MNHGY and CDR2 SVAAGI. The CDR3 here is CASSYGGPTGNTDTQYF. The CDR3 coding sequence is TGTGCCAGCAGTTACGGAGGACCAACCGGAAACACAGATACGCAGTATTTT.

For this clonotype: A single base separates this from a much larger clone, so it may be a read error. The CDR3 sequence is CASIIFPYEQYF. CDR3 coding DNA: TGTGCCAGTATTATCTTTCCCTACGAGCAGTACTTC. The V call is TRBV19, the J call TRBJ2-7; D remains unclear. In germline, CDR1 is LNHDA, CDR2 SQIVND (reference sequence). The germline V and J ends were trimmed by 7 bases and 2 bases, with 9 bases remaining between them. The CDR3 is 12 amino acids.

This clonotype was seen many times. The genes are TRBV28 and TRBJ1-6; TRBD1 matches at 11 bases. The CDR3 covers 17 residues. The V gene's germline CDR1 is MDHEN and CDR2 SYDVKM. Germline trimming cut 4 bases from V and 4 bases from J; bases unmatched to any gene: 6. The CDR3 DNA follows: TGTGCCAGCAGTTCCCGGGACAGGGGGATTTATAATTCACCCCTCCACTTT. Protein product: CASSSRDRGIYNSPLHF.